This record concerns one T cell receptor (beta chain) sequence. The CDR3 totals 14 residues. Trimming took 6 bases from V and 9 from J; bases not matched to a gene: 7. Germline CDR1 and CDR2: SEHNR and FQNEAQ (reference sequence). This specimen comes from a study of blood T cell repertoires in COVID-19. Study overall: Acute and convalescent COVID-19 specimens originated in the United States, Italy and Spain. PBMCs, B-cell-depleted T cells, or T cells were the source of the cDNA or gDNA that made up the material.

Per the original data handling: Estimation of nucleated cell counts was performed using reference gene primer amplification. TCRdb keeps only in-frame clones here, not all; method: immunoSEQ multiplex PCR. V and J calls and clone size come straight from that table; D and trimming were deduced from the DNA. The table records under 50,000 clones, more than 75% of them present only once. The material sequenced was peripheral blood. The source of this sequence is a man aged 65 to 79 with active COVID-19. The V call is TRBV7-9, the J call TRBJ2-1; 11 bases are shared with TRBD2. CDR3 in amino acids: CASRLAGGEGEQFF. CDR3 nucleotide sequence: TGTGCCAGCAGGCTAGCGGGAGGAGAGGGTGAGCAGTTCTTC.